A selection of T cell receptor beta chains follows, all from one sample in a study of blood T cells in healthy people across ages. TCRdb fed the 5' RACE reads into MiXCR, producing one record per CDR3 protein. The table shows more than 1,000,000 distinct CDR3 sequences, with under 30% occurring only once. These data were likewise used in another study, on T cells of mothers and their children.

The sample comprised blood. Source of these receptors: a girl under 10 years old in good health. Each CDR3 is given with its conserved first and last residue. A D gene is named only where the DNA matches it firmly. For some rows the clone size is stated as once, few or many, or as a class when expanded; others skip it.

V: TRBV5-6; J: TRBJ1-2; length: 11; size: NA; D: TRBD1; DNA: TGTGCCAGCAGTTTCGAGGGGGCCTACACCTTC; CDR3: CASSFEGAYTF
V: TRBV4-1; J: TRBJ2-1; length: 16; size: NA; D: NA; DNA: TGCGCCAGCAGCCAATTAGTTCTAGCATCTGGCTATGAGCAGTTCTTC; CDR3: CASSQLVLASGYEQFF
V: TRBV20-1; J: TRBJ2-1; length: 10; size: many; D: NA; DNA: TGCAGTGCTAGTGACAATGAGCAGTTCTTC; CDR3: CSASDNEQFF
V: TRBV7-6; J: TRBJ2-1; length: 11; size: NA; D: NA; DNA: TGTGCCAGCAGCTCTTCGGATGAGCAGTTCTTC; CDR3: CASSSSDEQFF
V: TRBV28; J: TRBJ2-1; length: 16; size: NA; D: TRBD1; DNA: TGTGCCATCAGTTTACAGGGACAGGGGGCTGTCAATGAGCAGTTCTTC; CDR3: CAISLQGQGAVNEQFF
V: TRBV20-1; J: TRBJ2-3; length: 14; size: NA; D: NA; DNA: TGCAGTGCTAGAGCAGAGGTGGGGGCAGATACGCAGTATTTT; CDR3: CSARAEVGADTQYF
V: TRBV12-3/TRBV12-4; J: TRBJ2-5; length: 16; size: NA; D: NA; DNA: TGTGCCAGCAGTTTAGCCAGGGGCGGCCAACAAGAGACCCAGTACTTC; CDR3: CASSLARGGQQETQYF
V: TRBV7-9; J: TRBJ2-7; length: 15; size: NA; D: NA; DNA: TGTGCCAGCAGCTACACCCGGCAGGGATTCCACGAGCAGTACTTC; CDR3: CASSYTRQGFHEQYF
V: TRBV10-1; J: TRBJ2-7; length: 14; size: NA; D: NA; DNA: TGCGCCAGCAGTATCGCCAGGGGGGCTTACGAGCAGTACTTC; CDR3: CASSIARGAYEQYF
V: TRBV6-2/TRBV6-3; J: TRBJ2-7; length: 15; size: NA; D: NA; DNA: TGTGCCAGCAGTTATTCCGTACGGGTCGATGGCGAGCAGTACTTC; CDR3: CASSYSVRVDGEQYF
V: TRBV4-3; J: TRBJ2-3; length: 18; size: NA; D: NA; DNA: TGCGCCAGCAGCCAAGAAATCAGGGGCAGGGATTCCACAGATACGCAGTATTTT; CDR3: CASSQEIRGRDSTDTQYF
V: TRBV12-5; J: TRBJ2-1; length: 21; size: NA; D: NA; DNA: TGTGCTAGTGGTTTGGTAGTGGACGGGGAGCCACTAGTGCCCTCCTACAATGAGCAGTTCTTC; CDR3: CASGLVVDGEPLVPSYNEQFF
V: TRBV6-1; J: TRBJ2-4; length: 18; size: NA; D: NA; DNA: TGTGCCAGCAGTGAAGGACTTGGCCTTCTTCTAGCCAAAAACATTCAGTACTTC; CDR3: CASSEGLGLLLAKNIQYF
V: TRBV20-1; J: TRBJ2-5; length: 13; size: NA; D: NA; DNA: TGCAGTGCCGAACAGAGACTCCAAGAGACCCAGTACTTC; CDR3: CSAEQRLQETQYF
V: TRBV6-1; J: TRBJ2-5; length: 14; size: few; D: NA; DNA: TGTGCCAGCAGTGAAGCTGGGGTATGGTTGACCCAGTACTTC; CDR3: CASSEAGVWLTQYF
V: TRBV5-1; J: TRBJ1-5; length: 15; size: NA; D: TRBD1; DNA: TGCGCCAGCAGCTTGGAGACAGGGCACGGTCAGCCCCAGCATTTT; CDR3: CASSLETGHGQPQHF
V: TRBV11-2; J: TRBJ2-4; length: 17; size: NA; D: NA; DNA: TGTGCCAGCAGCTTATCACGTACAAATCTAGCCAAAAACATTCAGTACTTC; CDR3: CASSLSRTNLAKNIQYF
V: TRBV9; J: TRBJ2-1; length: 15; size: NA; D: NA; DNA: TGTGCCAGCAGCGTAGCTAGCAGAGGTGAGAATGAGCAGTTCTTC; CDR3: CASSVASRGENEQFF
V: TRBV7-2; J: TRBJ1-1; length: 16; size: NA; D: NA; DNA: TGCGCCAGCAGCTTAGAAAGACAGTTCCTCCCCACTGAAGCTTTCTTT; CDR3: CASSLERQFLPTEAFF
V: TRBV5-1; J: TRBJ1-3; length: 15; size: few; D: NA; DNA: TGCGCCAGCAGCTTGGAGGGGAATCAGCGAAACACCATATATTTT; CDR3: CASSLEGNQRNTIYF
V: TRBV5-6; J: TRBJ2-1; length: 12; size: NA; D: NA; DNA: TGTGCCAGCAGCTTCTACCACAATGAGCAGTTCTTC; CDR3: CASSFYHNEQFF
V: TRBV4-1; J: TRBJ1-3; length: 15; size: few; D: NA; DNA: TGCGCCAGCAGCCAAGGGCCGTTCGCGAGAAACACCATATATTTT; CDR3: CASSQGPFARNTIYF
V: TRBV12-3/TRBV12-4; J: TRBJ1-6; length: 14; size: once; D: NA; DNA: TGTGCCAGCACCGATGGAGTTTATAATTCACCCCTCCACTTT; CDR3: CASTDGVYNSPLHF
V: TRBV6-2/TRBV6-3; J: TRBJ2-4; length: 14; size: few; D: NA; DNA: TGTGCCAGCAGTTATTCAGGGTTTGGGAACATTCAGTACTTC; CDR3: CASSYSGFGNIQYF
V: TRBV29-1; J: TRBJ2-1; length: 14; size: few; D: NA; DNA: TGCAGCGTTGAATGGGCAGGGAGCTACAATGAGCAGTTCTTC; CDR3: CSVEWAGSYNEQFF
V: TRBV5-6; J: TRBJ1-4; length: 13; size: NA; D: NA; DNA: TGTGCCAGCAGCCACGAAACTAATGAAAAACTGTTTTTT; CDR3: CASSHETNEKLFF
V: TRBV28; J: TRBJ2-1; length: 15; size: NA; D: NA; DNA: TGTGCCAGCAGTGAGGACCGATCCCTTCGAAATGAGCAGTTCTTC; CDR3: CASSEDRSLRNEQFF
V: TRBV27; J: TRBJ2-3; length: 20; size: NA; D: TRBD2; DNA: TGTGCCAGCAGCTTCACGGGGGGACTAGCGGGGGGGACTAGCACAGATACGCAGTATTTT; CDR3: CASSFTGGLAGGTSTDTQYF
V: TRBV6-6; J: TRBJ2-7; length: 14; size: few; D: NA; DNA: TGTGCCAGCAGTTTAAACGGCGGAGATTACGAGCAGTACTTC; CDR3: CASSLNGGDYEQYF
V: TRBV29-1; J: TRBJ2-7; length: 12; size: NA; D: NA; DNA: TGCAGCGTTGTGGGACTGACCTACGAGCAGTACTTC; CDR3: CSVVGLTYEQYF
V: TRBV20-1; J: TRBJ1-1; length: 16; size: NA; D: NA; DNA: TGCAGTGCTAGAGATCGTAGTGGGTATGGAGACACTGAAGCTTTCTTT; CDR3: CSARDRSGYGDTEAFF
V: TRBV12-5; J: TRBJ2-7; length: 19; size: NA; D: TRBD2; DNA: TGTGCTAGTGGTTTGGTACCTAAGGAGTTTGCGGGAGACCCCTACGAGCAGTACTTC; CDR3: CASGLVPKEFAGDPYEQYF
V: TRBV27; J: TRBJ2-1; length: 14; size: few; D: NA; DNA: TGTGCCAGCACACCGGGATTCTCCTACAATGAGCAGTTCTTC; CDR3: CASTPGFSYNEQFF
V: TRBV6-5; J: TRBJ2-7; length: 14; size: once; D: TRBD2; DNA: TGTGCCAGCAGGGGGACTATCCTCTCCTACGAGCAGTACTTC; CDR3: CASRGTILSYEQYF
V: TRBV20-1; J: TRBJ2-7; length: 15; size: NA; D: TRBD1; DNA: TGCAGTGCTATTATTGACAGGGGGTACTCCTACGAGCAGTACTTC; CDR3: CSAIIDRGYSYEQYF
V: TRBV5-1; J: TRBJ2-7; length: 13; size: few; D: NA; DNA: TGCGCCAGCAGCTTGACGAGCTCCTACGAGCAGTGCTTC; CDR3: CASSLTSSYEQCF
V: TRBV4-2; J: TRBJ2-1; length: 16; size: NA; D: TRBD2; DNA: TGTGCCAGCAGCCCCACACTAGCGGCGACCTACAATGAGCAGTTCTTC; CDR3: CASSPTLAATYNEQFF
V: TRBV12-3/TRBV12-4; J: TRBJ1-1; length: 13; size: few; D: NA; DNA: TGTGCCAGCAGTTTATGGGGACTAGCTGAAGCTTTCTTT; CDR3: CASSLWGLAEAFF
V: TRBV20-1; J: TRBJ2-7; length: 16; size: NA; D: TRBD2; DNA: TGCAGTGCTAGACAACAGACCGGGACTAGAGGTTACGAGCAGTACTTC; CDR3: CSARQQTGTRGYEQYF
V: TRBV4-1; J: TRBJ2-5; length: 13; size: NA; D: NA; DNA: TGCGCCAGCAGCCAAGATAATTCTGAGACCCAGTACTTC; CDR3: CASSQDNSETQYF
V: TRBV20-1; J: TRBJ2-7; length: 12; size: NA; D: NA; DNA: TGCAGTGCTAGGGGTAGAGCCTACGAGCAGTACTTC; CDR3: CSARGRAYEQYF
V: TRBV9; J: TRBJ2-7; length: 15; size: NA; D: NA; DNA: TGTGCCAGCAGCGAGTACGAACAGGCCTCCTACGAGCAGTACTTC; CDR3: CASSEYEQASYEQYF
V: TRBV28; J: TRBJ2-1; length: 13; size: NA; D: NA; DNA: TGTGCCATCGGGGGCAGGGACGACAATGAGCAGTTCTTC; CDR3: CAIGGRDDNEQFF
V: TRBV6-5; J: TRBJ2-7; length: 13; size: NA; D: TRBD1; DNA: TGTGCCAGCAGTTACCAGGGACAGTACGAGCAGTACTTC; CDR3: CASSYQGQYEQYF
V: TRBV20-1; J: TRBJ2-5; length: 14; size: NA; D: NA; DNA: TGCAGTGCTAGGGTTTCTAGCGTCCGGGAGACCCAGTACTTC; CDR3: CSARVSSVRETQYF
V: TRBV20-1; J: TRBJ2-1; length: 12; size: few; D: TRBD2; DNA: TGCAGTGCTAGACTAGCGGGCGGGGAGCAGTTCTTC; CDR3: CSARLAGGEQFF
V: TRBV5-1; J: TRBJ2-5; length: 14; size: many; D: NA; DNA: TGCGCCAGCAGCTTGGTGACAGCCCAAGAGACCCAGTACTTC; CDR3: CASSLVTAQETQYF
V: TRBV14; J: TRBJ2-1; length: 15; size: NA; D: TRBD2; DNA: TGTGCCAGCAGCCAATTATTAGCGGGAGAGGGTGAGCAGTTCTTC; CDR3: CASSQLLAGEGEQFF
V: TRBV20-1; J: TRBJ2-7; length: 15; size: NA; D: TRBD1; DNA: TGCAGTGCTAGAGTAGGGGGCGAAGGCATCTACGAGCAGTACTTC; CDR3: CSARVGGEGIYEQYF
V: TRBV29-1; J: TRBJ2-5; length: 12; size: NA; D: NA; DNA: TGCAGCGTTGCTACAGGGTCAGAGACCCAGTACTTC; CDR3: CSVATGSETQYF